The next 14 T cell receptor beta chains were all read from a single sample in a study of glioma-infiltrating T cells. TCR alpha and beta CDR3 regions were amplified from RNA using iRepertoire nested multiplex PCR. From the multiplex PCR reads, TCRdb called clonotypes with MiXCR, one entry per CDR3 protein. Found here are under 150,000 distinct CDR3 sequences, around a quarter of them singletons; the top ten hold over 25%. The sample taken for sequencing was glioma tissue, nonneoplastic brain tissue, or PBMCs (not recorded which). All receptors derive from a human donor with low-grade glioma or glioblastoma, undergoing nonglioma brain surgery, or in good health (not recorded which).

At least ten counts were recorded for this clonotype. The chain recombines TRBV6-6 with TRBJ2-3; 10 nucleotides agree with TRBD1. The germline gives CDR1 MNHNY, CDR2 SVGAGI (reference sequence). With V trimmed by 2 bases and J by 5 bases, 7 bases remained unmatched. This CDR3 is built from 16 residues. CDR3 sequence: CASSYRQGAGVDTQYF. Here the CDR3 DNA reads TGTGCCAGCAGTTACCGACAGGGGGCAGGGGTAGATACGCAGTATTTT.

This clonotype appeared a few times. At one end, the junction sequence differs from germline, possibly due to a read error. The V and J genes are TRBV10-2 and TRBJ2-5; D ambiguous. Germline values: CDR1 WSHSY, CDR2 SAAADI. This CDR3 region has 15 residues. CDR3 loop: CASREYSSLQETQYF. The CDR3 DNA reads as TGCGCCAGCAGAGAGTACTCCTCATTACAAGAGACCCAGTACTTC.

This clonotype was found many times. V is TRBV4-1 and J is TRBJ1-5, with 7 bases that match TRBD1. Germline lookup yields CDR1 MGHRA and CDR2 YSYEKL. This CDR3 comprises 15 residues. The trim removed 0 bases at V and 4 bases at J, leaving 3 bases unmatched. The chain's CDR3 is CASSQDGQENQPQHF. CDR3 nucleotides: TGCGCCAGCAGCCAAGATGGACAGGAGAATCAGCCCCAGCATTTT.

Many counts were recorded for this clonotype. This rearrangement joins TRBV6-1 to TRBJ2-1; the D is unclear. Germline V gene lookup returns CDR1 MNHNS and CDR2 SASEGT. This CDR3 region has 13 residues. V was pared by 6 bases and J by 3 bases, with 9 bases between. The CDR3 region has the DNA TGTGCCAGCAGACCTTACCACTACAATGAGCAGTTCTTC. Translated, it gives CASRPYHYNEQFF.

V is TRBV7-6 and J is TRBJ2-1; 7 nucleotides match TRBD1. The CDR3 spans 16 residues. V lost 1 base to trimming and J lost 1 base; unmatched junction nucleotides: 4. Germline CDR1 and CDR2: SGHVS and FNYEAQ. CDR3 sequence reads: CASSLENRGSYNEQFF. For the CDR3, the DNA is TGTGCCAGCAGCTTAGAAAACAGGGGTTCCTACAATGAGCAGTTCTTC.

Comment on this clonotype: Given a much more abundant clone one base away, this may be a read error. The gene calls are TRBV6-2 or TRBV6-3 and TRBJ2-7; a weak D match, TRBD2 (6 bases). The V gene's germline CDR1 is MNHEY and CDR2 SVGEGT. The CDR3 has 14 amino acids. CDR3 coding DNA: TGTGCCGGCAGTATCCGGGCCCTGGGGGGCGAGCAGTACGTC. It translates to CAGSIRALGGEQYV.

V and J are TRBV3-1 and TRBJ1-2; 10 bases are shared with TRBD1. This CDR3 spans 13 amino acids. V was clipped by 4 bases and J by 8 bases; unmatched bases: 4. CDR1 and CDR2 (germline): LGHDT, YNNKEL (reference sequence). The CDR3 DNA reads TGTGCCAGCAGCCCACGACAGGGGGCCGGCTACACCTTC. It specifies CASSPRQGAGYTF. The full variable domain, in which reference TRBV3-1 and TRBJ1-2 provide the parts outside the CDR3, is DTAVSQTPKYLVTQMGNDKSIKCEQNLGHDTMYWYKQDSKKFLKIMFSYNNKELIINETVPNRFSPKSPDKAHLNLHINSLELGDSAVYFCASSPRQGAGYTFGSGTRLTVV.

This clonotype has a handful of counts. The chain uses TRBV7-9 and TRBJ1-4; 7 bases map to TRBD1. J gave up 0 bases and V 5 bases, and 9 bases lay outside the gene matches. The germline V gene encodes CDR1 SEHNR and CDR2 FQNEAQ (reference sequence). The CDR3 is 17 residues long. Written as DNA, the CDR3 is TGTGCCAGCAGCCCAAGGACAGGCCCGGCAACTAATGAAAAACTGTTTTTT. Its translation is CASSPRTGPATNEKLFF.

V and J are TRBV5-1 and TRBJ2-2; perhaps D is TRBD1 or TRBD2 (6 bases each). The V gene's germline CDR1 is SGHRS and CDR2 YFSETQ. V shed 7 bases and J shed 2 bases, with 24 bases lying between them. The CDR3 spans 18 residues. This chain's CDR3 is CASWNKRLGGDNTGELFF. The CDR3 coding sequence is TGCGCCAGCTGGAATAAGCGGTTGGGGGGCGATAACACCGGGGAGCTGTTTTTT.

The chain couples TRBV11-2 to TRBJ2-5, with 7 bases fitting TRBD2. The CDR3 is 14 residues long. Per germline, CDR1 SGHAT and CDR2 FQNNGV. J was trimmed by 6 bases and V by 6 bases; bases with no gene match: 10. CDR3 sequence reads: CASRPGGTGQTQYF. The CDR3 nucleotides read TGTGCCAGCAGACCGGGGGGTACCGGGCAGACCCAGTACTTC.

As to this clonotype: At one end, the junction sequence differs from germline, possibly due to a read error. The V call is TRBV20-1, the J call TRBJ2-5; D is undetermined. Per the germline V gene, CDR1 is DFQATT and CDR2 is SNEGSKA (reference sequence). The CDR3 contains 13 residues. CDR3 in amino acids: CSARDDPQETRYF. CDR3 in DNA: TGCAGTGCTAGAGATGATCCCCAAGAGACCCGGTACTTC.

The V gene is TRBV20-1, the J gene TRBJ1-1; possibly TRBD1 for D (6 bases). There are 14 residues in the CDR3. V was cut by 2 bases and J by 2 bases, with 12 bases left in between. Germline values: CDR1 DFQATT, CDR2 SNEGSKA (reference sequence). This CDR3 is CSARPDRINTEAFF. In nucleotides, the CDR3 is TGCAGTGCTAGACCCGACAGGATCAACACTGAAGCTTTCTTT.

In its sample, this clonotype was seen many times. This chain joins TRBV20-1 and TRBJ2-3; 10 nucleotides match TRBD2. This CDR3 is built from 14 residues. The ends lost 2 bases at V and 1 base at J; junction bases unmatched: 0. CDR1 is DFQATT, CDR2 SNEGSKA, per germline (reference sequence). CDR3: CSARTSGGTDTQYF. CDR3 bases: TGCAGTGCTAGAACTAGCGGGGGCACAGATACGCAGTATTTT.

This clonotype was observed many times. In nucleotides, the CDR3 is TGTGCCAGCAGCTCCGGGTCCTCCACAGATACGCAGTATTTT. Its translation is CASSSGSSTDTQYF. The V gene is TRBV7-2, the J gene TRBJ2-3; D not certain. Trimming removed 4 bases at V and 2 bases at J, with 10 bases between. This CDR3 has 14 residues. The germline V gene has CDR1 SGHTA and CDR2 FQGNSA.